The following is a T cell receptor beta chain sequence with its context. This sample stems from a study of CD8+CD57+ T cells in acquired aplastic anemia. In the study overall: The mean DNA yield obtained from sorted CD4+ and CD8+ cells came to 3.2 ug.

Genomic DNA was employed as the template in profiling TCR beta VDJ and CDR3. TCRdb analysed the reads with MiXCR anew, one entry per CDR3 protein. Here the sample spans 250,000 to 350,000 distinct CDR3 sequences, around 60% being singletons. With 5 bases clipped from V and 5 bases from J, the junction kept 16 bases outside the gene matches. The germline gives CDR1 SEHNR, CDR2 FQNEAQ (reference sequence). The CDR3 runs to 19 residues. The specimen sequenced was sorted CD4+, CD8+, or CD8+CD57+ T cells (not recorded which) from PBMCs. The gene calls are TRBV7-9 and TRBJ2-1; 12 nucleotides agree with TRBD2. The TCR was taken from a human donor with severe aplastic anemia or a healthy control (not recorded which). The CDR3 loop is CASSRIPGLAGVKNNEQFF. DNA of the CDR3: TGTGCCAGCAGCCGGATACCGGGACTAGCGGGTGTTAAGAACAATGAGCAGTTCTTC.